This TCR beta chain is from a study of blood T cell repertoires in COVID-19. Study summary: Sites across the United States, Italy and Spain contributed samples from acute and convalescent COVID-19. The cDNA or gDNA used as material had been derived from T cells, B-cell-depleted T cells, or PBMCs.

As originally analysed: Quantification of nucleated cells was approximated via reference gene primer amplification. Data came from immunoSEQ multiplex PCR; TCRdb stores just in-frame clones and leaves some out. V and J calls and clone size are as listed in that table; D and trimming were resolved from the DNA. The repertoire has roughly 91,000 clones, approximately 79% of them found once; the top ten carry around 10%. This clone has just a few counts. Germline V gene data show CDR1 as MGHDK and CDR2 as SYGVNS. The CDR3 is 12 residues long. The junction had 3 bases not matched to a gene; V was cut back by 8 bases and J by 6 bases.

The clonotype originates from a man between 65 and 79 years old with acute or convalescent COVID-19. The rearrangement joins TRBV25-1 to TRBJ1-1; TRBD1 matches 10 bases. The sequenced sample was peripheral blood. For the CDR3, the DNA is TGTGCCAGCTTAGGACAGGGGGCTGAAGCTTTCTTT. Translating it yields CASLGQGAEAFF.